This T cell receptor beta chain was identified in a study of blood T cell repertoires in COVID-19. The overall study: The origin of the acute and convalescent COVID-19 samples was the United States, Italy and Spain. Sources were T cells, B-cell-depleted T cells, or PBMCs; the material itself was cDNA or gDNA.

With 3 bases clipped from V and 4 bases from J, the junction kept 3 bases outside the gene matches. Looked up from germline, CDR1 is SGHTA and CDR2 is FQGNSA. The CDR3 runs 14 residues. Per the authors' pipeline: How many nucleated cells were present was estimated from reference gene primer amplification. Assay used: immunoSEQ multiplex PCR; TCRdb lists only in-frame clones, some missing. V and J calls and clone size are copied from that table; D and trimming were computed from the DNA. The top ten hold around 22% of the sample, which has about 98,000 clones, 75% to 85% seen once. This chain joins TRBV7-2 and TRBJ1-5, with TRBD1 identical over 7 bases. Sequencing input: peripheral blood. The origin of this receptor is a man between 65 and 79 years old with acute or convalescent COVID-19. CDR3 DNA: TGTGCCAGCAGCTTTGGGACAGCAAATCAGCCCCAGCATTTT. As protein: CASSFGTANQPQHF.